The 10 T cell receptor beta chains below come from one sample, sequenced in a study of blood T cell repertoires in COVID-19. Only in-frame clones appear in the TCRdb table, and some are missing; sequencing was by immunoSEQ multiplex PCR. In the table there are roughly 95,000 clones, roughly 82% of which are singletons. Sequenced sample: peripheral blood. These TCRs come from a man older than 75 with acute or convalescent COVID-19.

This sequence joins TRBV28 and TRBJ2-1; TRBD2 is a possible D gene (5 bases). The CDR3 spans 14 residues. The germline V gene has CDR1 MDHEN and CDR2 SYDVKM. The germline V and J ends were trimmed by 6 bases and 5 bases, with 14 bases remaining between them. The CDR3 sequence is CASSRRSAHNEQFF. The CDR3 region has the DNA TGTGCCAGCAGCCGGCGTAGCGCTCACAATGAGCAGTTCTTC.

The rearrangement joins TRBV5-1 to TRBJ2-7; TRBD2 is a possible D gene (6 bases). There are 13 residues in the CDR3. Germline assignment: CDR1 SGHRS and CDR2 YFSETQ. With 5 bases removed from V and 6 bases from J, the gap between germline ends came to 15 bases. The CDR3 is CASRIGGAPEQYF. DNA of the CDR3: TGCGCCAGCAGAATAGGAGGGGCACCCGAGCAGTACTTC.

This clone has only one observation. The chain uses TRBV30 and TRBJ1-6, with 7 bases lining up with TRBD1. V shed 5 bases, J shed 5 bases, and the junction held 6 bases outside the gene matches. CDR1 and CDR2 (germline): GTSNPN, SVGIG (reference sequence). The CDR3 totals 14 residues. CDR3 DNA: TGTGCCTGGGGGTCGGGACAGAATAATTCACCCCTCCACTTT. Translation: CAWGSGQNNSPLHF.

This sequence joins TRBV28 and TRBJ1-2; 8 bases line up with TRBD1. The CDR3 runs 15 residues. V lost 2 bases and J lost 1; bases outside the gene matches: 3. The germline V gene has CDR1 MDHEN and CDR2 SYDVKM. Written as DNA, the CDR3 is TGTGCCAGCAGTTTACCCAGGGGGCATAACTATGGCTACACCTTC. Translating it yields CASSLPRGHNYGYTF.

This chain connects TRBV6-1 to TRBJ1-2; D perhaps matches TRBD1 (5 bases). Trimming removed 1 base at V and 8 bases at J, with 14 bases between. This CDR3 is built from 14 residues. Germline assignment: CDR1 MNHNS and CDR2 SASEGT. In DNA, the CDR3 is TGTGCCAGCAGTGAAGGGCAGGGTTTCAGAGGCTACACCTTC. It encodes CASSEGQGFRGYTF.

This clone appeared a single time. The chain couples TRBV6-5 to TRBJ1-5; D is undetermined. The CDR3 has 15 residues. Trimming shortened V by 4 bases and J by 7 bases, and 17 bases separated the two germline ends. Germline CDR1 and CDR2: MNHEY and SVGAGI. As DNA, the CDR3 is TGTGCCAGCAGTTCCACTGGACGGACGGGACAGCCCCAGCATTTT. Translation: CASSSTGRTGQPQHF.

The gene calls are TRBV6-5 and TRBJ1-5; 10 bases agree with TRBD1. Losses at the gene ends were 6 bases for V and 5 bases for J; bases not matched to a gene: 7. CDR1 and CDR2 from the germline V gene are MNHEY and SVGAGI. The CDR3 is made up of 15 amino acids. The CDR3 DNA reads TGTGCCAGCAGAGTAGGGGACAGGGGACATCAGCCCCAGCATTTT. It yields the protein CASRVGDRGHQPQHF.

The J gene is TRBJ1-1, the V gene TRBV3-1 (or the pseudogene TRBV3-2), with D possibly TRBD1 on 6 matching bases. This CDR3 has 14 residues. The V and J ends lost 5 bases and 3 bases respectively, with 13 bases between them. Germline V gene sequence: CDR1 LGHDT, CDR2 YNNKEL (reference sequence). CDR3 sequence reads: CASSGTPGDTEAFF. DNA of the CDR3: TGTGCCAGCAGCGGTACTCCAGGGGACACTGAAGCTTTCTTT.

The J gene is TRBJ2-7, the V gene TRBV4-1, with 9 bases identical to TRBD1. This CDR3 contains 15 residues. Losses at the gene ends were 4 bases for V and 3 bases for J; bases not matched to a gene: 7. Germline lookup yields CDR1 MGHRA and CDR2 YSYEKL. The DNA for the CDR3 is TGCGCCAGCAGCCCAGCCGGGACAGGGCTCTACGAGCAGTACTTC. The encoded protein is CASSPAGTGLYEQYF.

The CDR3 region has the DNA TGCGCCAGCAGCCAGGGTGACAGGGCGGTTTACAATGAGCAGTTCTTC. This translates into CASSQGDRAVYNEQFF. The chain joins TRBV4-3 to TRBJ2-1; 7 bases are shared with TRBD1. Germline V CDR1 and CDR2: LGHNA, YSLEER. The CDR3 runs 16 residues. V lost 3 bases to trimming and J lost 4 bases; unmatched junction nucleotides: 9.